This T cell receptor beta chain was captured in a study of blood T cells in healthy people across ages. Donors gave roughly 10 milliliters of peripheral blood apiece. A few counts support this clonotype. There are 16 residues in the CDR3. The germline V gene has CDR1 SNHLY and CDR2 FYNNEI. V was clipped by 0 bases and J by 0 bases, with 11 bases between them. Next came a second PCR, run for 7 to 11 cycles, which used a sample-barcoded 5' primer along with a J-beta primer mix. Via MiXCR, TCRdb re-called the 5' RACE reads, giving one row per CDR3 protein. The repertoire includes some 940,000 distinct CDR3 sequences, 25% to 30% of them detected once, and about 10% sits in the top ten. These same data were also listed under a study on T cells of mothers and their children.

The source is a woman in her thirties or forties in good health. The sequenced material came from blood. The chain joins TRBV2 to TRBJ1-2; no clear D. Here the CDR3 DNA reads TGTGCCAGCAGTGAAGCGCCGGCCCCAGCTAACTATGGCTACACCTTC. This codes for CASSEAPAPANYGYTF.